What follows are 28 T cell receptor beta chains derived from one specimen sequenced in a study of T cells in Graves' hyperthyroidism and ophthalmopathy. Amplified TCR beta CDR3 regions came from RNA transcripts. The HTBI primer set served for first-round RT-PCR of the TCR CDR3. One entry per CDR3 protein results from TCRdb running MiXCR on the multiplex PCR reads. The sample holds about 380,000 distinct CDR3 sequences; about 13% are singletons and the top ten take around 21%. The material sequenced was blood. The source of these receptors is a man aged 25 to 45 with Graves' hyperthyroidism that later progressed to Graves' ophthalmopathy.

Many counts were recorded for this clonotype. The genes are TRBV2 and TRBJ1-2, with D tentatively TRBD1 (6 bases). Trimming removed 6 bases at V and 2 bases at J, with 16 bases between. The CDR3 has 15 amino acids. CDR1 SNHLY and CDR2 FYNNEI come from the germline V gene. The DNA of the CDR3 is TGTGCCAGCAGGAGGGATTTAGACAGGAACTATGGCTACACCTTC. It translates to CASRRDLDRNYGYTF.

In this sample, this clonotype turned up many times. The chain couples TRBV24-1 to TRBJ2-1, with D perhaps given as TRBD1 or TRBD2 (6 bases each). Germline V CDR1 and CDR2: KGHDR, SFDVKD. The V end lost 3 bases, the J end lost 9 bases, and 17 bases lay between the germline ends. This CDR3 is 15 amino acids long. CDR3 coding DNA: TGTGCCACCAGTGATGGGGGCGGAGGGGCTGGTGAGCAGTTCTTC. It codes for CATSDGGGGAGEQFF.

V is TRBV15 and J is TRBJ1-2; D not resolved. Germline V CDR1 and CDR2: LNHNV, YYDKDF (reference sequence). V was cut by 5 bases and J by 5 bases, with 18 bases left in between. CDR3 length equals 15 residues. Written as DNA, the CDR3 is TGTGCCACCAGCGCCCGTTCGGGTCGAGAATATGGCTACACCTTC. Residues: CATSARSGREYGYTF.

Many counts were recorded for this clonotype. The chain is built from TRBV20-1 and TRBJ1-1; D unclear. Trimming took off 7 bases at V and 4 bases at J, with 16 bases between the two ends. CDR1 DFQATT and CDR2 SNEGSKA come from the germline V gene (reference sequence). This CDR3 has 13 residues. CDR3 DNA sequence: TGCAGTGTCAGCGGCGGGCACATCACTGAAGCTTTCTTT. Translated: CSVSGGHITEAFF.

Regarding this clonotype: The final CDR3 position lacks the conserved phenylalanine or tryptophan, pointing to a likely read error. In DNA, the CDR3 is TGCGCCAGCAGCTTGGTCGGGGGTAGCAATCAGCCCCAGCATTCT. The encoded protein is CASSLVGGSNQPQHS. This sequence joins TRBV5-1 and TRBJ1-5; tentative D call: TRBD1 (5 bases). CDR1 SGHRS and CDR2 YFSETQ come from the germline V gene. This CDR3 spans 15 amino acids. V was shortened by 0 bases and J by 0 bases, with 7 bases between the two germline ends.

This clonotype has ten or more counts. This chain links TRBV6-6 with TRBJ1-5; 7 bases map to TRBD1. Germline loops: CDR1 MNHNY, CDR2 SVGAGI (reference sequence). The CDR3 is made up of 16 amino acids. V lost 2 bases to trimming and J lost 4 bases; unmatched junction nucleotides: 8. CDR3 nucleotides: TGTGCCAGCAGTTACGGGGGACAGCCCCATAATCAGCCCCAGCATTTT. The encoded protein is CASSYGGQPHNQPQHF.

This clonotype was counted a single time. The rearrangement uses TRBV5-4 and TRBJ2-2; TRBD2 is a possible D gene (7 bases). The CDR3 contains 16 residues. Trimming cost V 0 bases and J 4 bases, with 13 bases left between them. Germline CDR1 SGHNT, CDR2 YYREEE (reference sequence). CDR3 loop: CASSLVGGLTTGELFF. In DNA, the CDR3 is TGTGCCAGCAGCTTGGTGGGGGGGCTTACCACCGGGGAGCTGTTTTTT.

V and J are TRBV20-1 and TRBJ2-7; TRBD2 matches 12 bases. With V trimmed by 3 bases and J by 0 bases, 3 bases remained unmatched. The V gene's germline CDR1 is DFQATT and CDR2 SNEGSKA (reference sequence). The CDR3 loop spans 15 amino acids. The CDR3 DNA reads TGCAGTGCTAGCGGACTAGCGGGGAGCTCCTACGAGCAGTACTTC. This sequence encodes CSASGLAGSSYEQYF.

This clonotype was counted only a few times. The chain joins TRBV14 to TRBJ1-2; no definite D call. V lost 4 bases and J 2 bases, leaving 8 bases between the germline ends. CDR1 is SGHDN and CDR2 is FVKESK in the germline V gene. The CDR3 has 13 amino acids. CDR3 amino acids: CASSPARNYGYTF. CDR3 coding DNA: TGTGCCAGCAGCCCCGCCCGGAACTATGGCTACACCTTC.

This clonotype occurred many times. The chain combines TRBV25-1 with TRBJ1-5; D is possibly TRBD1 (6 bases). The CDR3 loop spans 17 amino acids. Germline lookup yields CDR1 MGHDK and CDR2 SYGVNS. The germline V and J ends were trimmed by 1 base and 4 bases, with 17 bases remaining between them. CDR3 protein: CASSESHSTGPNQPQHF. The DNA of the CDR3 is TGTGCCAGCAGTGAATCCCATTCGACAGGCCCGAATCAGCCCCAGCATTTT. The full variable domain, in which reference TRBV25-1 and TRBJ1-5 provide the parts outside the CDR3, is EADIYQTPRYLVIGTGKKITLECSQTMGHDKMYWYQQDPGMELHLIHYSYGVNSTEKGDLSSESTVSRIRTEHFPLTLESARPSHTSQYLCASSESHSTGPNQPQHFGDGTRLSIL.

J is TRBJ2-1 and V is TRBV29-1; D not resolved. The germline V gene encodes CDR1 SQVTM and CDR2 ANQGSEA. Trimming stripped 7 bases from V and 4 bases from J, with 8 bases between. This CDR3 spans 11 amino acids. The CDR3 region has the DNA TGCAGCGGGCGAGCTTACAATGAGCAGTTCTTC. Translated, it gives CSGRAYNEQFF.

The chain couples TRBV5-1 to TRBJ2-2; D is ambiguous. V was shortened by 6 bases and J by 7 bases, with 25 bases between the two germline ends. Germline V lookup: CDR1 SGHRS, CDR2 YFSETQ. The CDR3 spans 17 residues. CDR3 amino acids: CASTRGTLGVIGGELFF. CDR3 DNA: TGCGCCAGCACCCGTGGAACCCTGGGCGTAATCGGCGGGGAGCTGTTTTTT.

This clonotype occurred many times. V usage is TRBV7-9 and J usage is TRBJ1-1; tentatively, D is TRBD1 (5 bases). CDR3 length: 14 residues. Germline values: CDR1 SEHNR, CDR2 FQNEAQ (reference sequence). V shed 4 bases and J shed 7 bases, with 16 bases lying between them. The CDR3: CASSSLGGGDEAFF. DNA for the CDR3: TGTGCCAGCAGCTCCCTTGGCGGGGGAGATGAAGCTTTCTTT.

This clonotype was picked up a small number of times. CDR3 region: CASSLASGDHEQYF. The CDR3 nucleotides read TGTGCCAGCAGCTTAGCTTCGGGGGACCACGAGCAGTACTTC. This chain links TRBV11-2 with TRBJ2-7; possibly TRBD2 for D (6 bases). CDR1 is SGHAT and CDR2 is FQNNGV in the germline V gene. This CDR3 has 14 amino acids. V was clipped by 1 base and J by 5 bases, with 12 bases between them. Combining the CDR3 with reference TRBV11-2 and TRBJ2-7 gives the whole variable domain EAGVAQSPRYKIIEKRQSVAFWCNPISGHATLYWYQQILGQGPKLLIQFQNNGVVDDSQLPKDRFSAERLKGVDSTLKIQPAKLEDSAVYLCASSLASGDHEQYFGPGTRLTVT.

Only a few counts were recorded for this clonotype. The rearrangement joins TRBV7-8 to TRBJ2-4, with a tentative D call TRBD1 (7 bases). The germline CDR1 and CDR2 sequences are SGHVS and FQNEAQ. V was shortened by 2 bases and J by 4 bases, with 18 bases between the two germline ends. The CDR3 is 17 residues long. The CDR3 reads CASSLPDRRSGKNIQYF. The CDR3 bases are TGTGCCAGCAGCTTACCGGACAGGCGGAGCGGGAAAAACATTCAGTACTTC.

This clonotype came up a few times. The rearrangement uses TRBV3-1 and TRBJ2-1; D gene uncertain. Per germline, CDR1 LGHDT and CDR2 YNNKEL (reference sequence). The CDR3 covers 12 residues. The ends were cut back, 9 bases at V and 6 bases at J, with 12 bases in the middle. CDR3 DNA sequence: TGTGCCAGTAGGAGCCTCGCCAATGAGCAGTTCTTC. This translates into CASRSLANEQFF.

Ten or more counts support this clonotype. The genes are TRBV7-2 and TRBJ2-5; no clear D. There are 15 residues in the CDR3. V lost 4 bases to trimming and J lost 1 base, with 13 bases between them. Germline loops: CDR1 SGHTA, CDR2 FQGNSA. CDR3 residues: CASSSSSGVQETQYF. As DNA, the CDR3 is TGTGCCAGCAGCTCCAGTAGTGGGGTCCAAGAGACCCAGTACTTC.

The gene calls are TRBV29-1 and TRBJ2-5; D is uncertain. This CDR3 is 14 amino acids long. V was pared by 4 bases and J by 2 bases, with 14 bases between. Per germline, CDR1 SQVTM and CDR2 ANQGSEA. DNA of the CDR3: TGCAGCGTTGCCCCCCGCGGAGCTCAAGAGACCCAGTACTTC. Translating it yields CSVAPRGAQETQYF.

The chain recombines TRBV18 with TRBJ2-6, with D unresolved. This CDR3 comprises 17 residues. Trimming removed 0 bases at V and 2 bases at J, with 11 bases between. CDR1 is KGHSH and CDR2 is LQKENI in the germline V gene. The CDR3 sequence is CASSPPLGSAGANVLTF. Here the CDR3 DNA reads TGTGCCAGCTCACCACCCCTCGGGTCGGCTGGGGCCAACGTCCTGACTTTC.

This clonotype occurred a few times. The genes are TRBV6-1 and TRBJ2-2; TRBD1 matches 11 bases. Germline CDR1 reads MNHNS; CDR2 reads SASEGT. CDR3 length: 15 amino acids. Germline trimming cut 6 bases from V and 7 bases from J; bases unmatched to any gene: 7. The CDR3 spells CASRPGTGGDGELFF. The CDR3, as DNA: TGTGCCAGCAGGCCCGGGACAGGGGGAGACGGGGAGCTGTTTTTT.

This chain connects TRBV20-1 to TRBJ2-7; TRBD1 might be the D (6 bases). Germline CDR1 is DFQATT and CDR2 is SNEGSKA (reference sequence). V dropped 6 bases and J dropped 3 bases, with 12 bases sitting between them. The CDR3 covers 12 residues. As DNA, the CDR3 is TGCAGTGCCCTCGACAGGAACTACGAGCAGTACTTC. It translates to CSALDRNYEQYF.

Many counts were recorded for this clonotype. The V call is TRBV29-1, the J call TRBJ2-7; D remains ambiguous. The germline gives CDR1 SQVTM, CDR2 ANQGSEA. Deletions cut 5 bases from V and 3 bases from J, with 14 bases between. The CDR3 is 13 residues long. CDR3 sequence: CSVLPSGYYEQYF. The CDR3 nucleotides read TGCAGCGTTCTCCCTTCCGGGTACTACGAGCAGTACTTC.

This clonotype was counted ten times or more. The genes are TRBV29-1 and TRBJ1-1, with unresolved D. CDR1 and CDR2 from the germline V gene are SQVTM and ANQGSEA. The CDR3 is made up of 13 amino acids. Trimming cost V 4 bases and J 3 bases, with 12 bases left between them. The CDR3 protein is CSVVRGRYTEAFF. CDR3 coding DNA: TGCAGCGTTGTCCGTGGGAGGTACACTGAAGCTTTCTTT.

This clonotype was found many times. The junction departs from the called germline gene at one end, perhaps through a read error. This sequence joins TRBV18 and TRBJ2-7, with D perhaps being TRBD1 or TRBD2 (5 bases each). In germline, CDR1 is KGHSH, CDR2 LQKENI. CDR3 length equals 14 residues. DNA of the CDR3: TGCGCCAGCAGCCCGGGACGGAGCTCCTACGAGCAGTACTTC. Its translation: CASSPGRSSYEQYF.

V and J are TRBV7-9 and TRBJ1-2, with D tentatively TRBD1 (6 bases). The CDR3 is 14 amino acids. Trimming shortened V by 4 bases and J by 4 bases, and 13 bases separated the two germline ends. Germline CDR1 reads SEHNR; CDR2 reads FQNEAQ (reference sequence). DNA of the CDR3: TGTGCCAGCAGCTCGGGACAAACTTCCTATGGCTACACCTTC. Translation: CASSSGQTSYGYTF.

This chain uses TRBV5-1 with TRBJ2-2; the match to TRBD2 covers 8 bases. The CDR3 covers 16 residues. With V trimmed by 0 bases and J by 3 bases, 4 bases remained unmatched. The V gene's germline CDR1 is SGHRS and CDR2 YFSETQ. DNA of the CDR3: TGCGCCAGCAGCTTGGCTCGGGGGGGCCACACCGGGGAGCTGTTTTTT. This codes for CASSLARGGHTGELFF.

This clonotype has ten or more counts. The V and J genes are TRBV27 and TRBJ2-3; D perhaps matches TRBD2 (6 bases). V was shortened by 2 bases and J by 3 bases, with 12 bases between the two germline ends. Germline CDR1 MNHEY, CDR2 SMNVEV (reference sequence). The CDR3 has 15 amino acids. In DNA, the CDR3 is TGTGCCAGCAGTTTAGGGACTGCGGGGACAGATACGCAGTATTTT. As protein: CASSLGTAGTDTQYF.

The table lists this clonotype with many counts. The rearrangement links TRBV20-1 to TRBJ1-1; D not certain. This CDR3 is 14 amino acids long. Germline V gene sequence: CDR1 DFQATT, CDR2 SNEGSKA (reference sequence). V dropped 5 bases and J dropped 0 bases, with 13 bases sitting between them. CDR3 in DNA: TGCAGTGCTGGACGGGCCAGCATGAACACTGAAGCTTTCTTT. This sequence encodes CSAGRASMNTEAFF.